Listed below are T cell receptor beta chains from one sample, sequenced in a study of blood T cell repertoires in COVID-19. Using immunoSEQ multiplex PCR, the repertoire was profiled, and TCRdb retains in-frame clones only, with some absent. Of approximately 290,000 clones listed, 80% to 90% are singletons. Sequencing input: PBMCs or T cells enriched from blood (not recorded which). The receptors here all came from a woman in her twenties or thirties who had recovered from COVID-19. CDR3s leave out the opening cysteine and the closing phenylalanine or tryptophan.

v_gene	len	j_gene	CDR3aa
TRBV7-8	12	TRBJ1-5	ASSFRQGRQPQH
TRBV10-3	13	TRBJ2-7	AISAGLAWAHEQY
TRBV7-9	15	TRBJ2-7	ASSSVLIPPSSYEQY
TRBV19	14	TRBJ2-3	ASSIVGTSLTDTQY
TRBV28	14	TRBJ1-1	ASNPGGGAEYTEAF
TRBV12-5	15	TRBJ2-2	AGPNPVAGGNTGELF
TRBV4-2	14	TRBJ1-6	ASSQDRDRANSPLH
TRBV7-2	12	TRBJ2-7	ASSLEGGTGEQY
TRBV7-8	9	TRBJ1-1	ASSLDREAF
TRBV29-1	17	TRBJ1-2	SVEGHSPDSVGGNYGYT
TRBV6-1	14	TRBJ1-5	ASSEGQGDVNQPQH
TRBV28	14	TRBJ2-2	ASSFGQRVNTGELF
TRBV28	12	TRBJ2-4	ASSFGAGGDIQY
TRBV7-6	11	TRBJ1-1	ASSLGALTEAF
TRBV19	13	TRBJ2-5	ASGAASGGQETQY
TRBV28	13	TRBJ1-2	ASDVRGKNNYGYT
TRBV28	11	TRBJ2-5	ASKGDSQETQY
TRBV6-1	14	TRBJ1-2	ASSENSRGGHYGYT
TRBV24-1	13	TRBJ2-1	ATSDGGRGYNEQF
TRBV11-2	12	TRBJ2-7	ASSPGQGRREQY
TRBV5-5	13	TRBJ2-5	ASSFIRGDQETQY
TRBV12-3/TRBV12-4	11	TRBJ2-7	ASATGGVYEQY
TRBV6-5	13	TRBJ1-2	ASSYSTGSNYGYT
TRBV9	13	TRBJ2-2	ASSGDRGNTGELF
TRBV14	11	TRBJ1-1	ASSRQGNTEAF
TRBV5-1	11	TRBJ2-2	ASSTSGGRELF
TRBV28	12	TRBJ1-1	ASSLGDSRLEAF
TRBV4-1	15	TRBJ2-1	ASSHALGLAGGSEQF